The present TCR beta chain was sequenced within a study of T cell responses to AZD1222 COVID-19 vaccine. After removal of 7 bases from V and 3 bases from J, the junction contained 9 bases not matched to a gene. The CDR3 extends over 15 amino acids. Germline CDR1 and CDR2: MDHEN and SYDVKM. Assay: immunoSEQ multiplex PCR; the TCRdb copy retains only in-frame clones and omits some. The repertoire holds 85,000 to 120,000 clones, with 70% to 90% as singletons. This receptor was taken from an adult in good health. The chain links TRBV28 to TRBJ2-1, with 7 nucleotides matching TRBD1. The source was peripheral blood, collected on day 0 of AZD1222 vaccination. CDR3 DNA: TGTGCCAGCACCCCTAGGGACAGAAGCTACAATGAGCAGTTCTTC. Protein product: CASTPRDRSYNEQFF.